Sequencing of this T cell receptor beta chain was carried out in a study of CXCR3-negative and CXCR3-positive naive CD8 T cells. The TRB libraries of cDNA were built by UMI-labeled 5' RACE. TCRdb re-called the 5' RACE reads and shows each CDR3 protein once, DNA omitted. The listing records about 56,000 distinct CDR3 sequences. This CDR3 is 16 amino acids long. The chain links TRBV23-1 to TRBJ2-7; TCRdb calls TRBD1, which cannot be checked without DNA. TRBV23-1 is placed among ORFs of uncertain function. The clonotype comes from a human donor in good health. Some clones in this sample may be carry-over from other donors' samples. What was sequenced was memory CD8+ T cells from blood. Here the CDR3 reads CASSPGQADFFYEQYF.